The clone carrying this T cell receptor beta chain has only a few counts. The antigen is unknown. Once obtained from cultured CD4+ T cells, the DNA was sequenced using the Oncomine TCR Beta short-read assay. One entry per CDR3 protein results from TCRdb running MiXCR on the PCR reads. This sample carries some 22,000 distinct CDR3 sequences, about 54% of them seen once, and the ten largest clones take roughly 3.1%. CDR1 is MNHNS and CDR2 is SASEGT in the germline V gene. J was trimmed by 4 bases and V by 4 bases; bases with no gene match: 8. The CDR3 spans 15 residues. Specified treatment: roughly 10-day PBMC culture with coronavirus spike peptide pools or control peptides (ViraFEST assay). Negative selection was the method that isolated CD4+ T cells after less than eleven days of culture. The sample originates from a study of vaccination and CD4 T cells after COVID-19. Study-wide background: The control cultures got either a CEFX pool, an HIV-1 Nef pool, or no peptide at all.

The sequenced sample consisted of CD4+ T cells from blood, cultured in vitro. The chain couples TRBV6-1 to TRBJ1-2; 8 bases fit TRBD1. This receptor was obtained from a human donor who had recovered from COVID-19. CDR3 in amino acids: CASSGGQGGGYGYTF. The CDR3, as DNA: TGTGCCAGCAGTGGCGGACAGGGAGGAGGCTATGGCTACACCTTC.